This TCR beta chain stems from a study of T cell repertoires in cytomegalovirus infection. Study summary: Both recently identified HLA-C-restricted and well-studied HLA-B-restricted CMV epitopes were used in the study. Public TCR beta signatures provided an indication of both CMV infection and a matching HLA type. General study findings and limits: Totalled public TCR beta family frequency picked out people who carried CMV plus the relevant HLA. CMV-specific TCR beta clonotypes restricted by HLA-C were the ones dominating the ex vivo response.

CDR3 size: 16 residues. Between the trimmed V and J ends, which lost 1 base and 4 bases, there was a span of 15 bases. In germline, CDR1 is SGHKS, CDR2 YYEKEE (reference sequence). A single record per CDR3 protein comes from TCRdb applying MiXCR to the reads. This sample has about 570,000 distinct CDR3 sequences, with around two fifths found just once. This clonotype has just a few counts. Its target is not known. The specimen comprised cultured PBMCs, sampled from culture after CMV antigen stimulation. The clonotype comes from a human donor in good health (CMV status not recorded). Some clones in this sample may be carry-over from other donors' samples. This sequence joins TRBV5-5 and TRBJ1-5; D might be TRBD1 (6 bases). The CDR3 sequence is CASSLSTGTINQPQHF. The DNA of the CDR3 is TGTGCCAGCAGCTTGTCGACAGGTACAATTAATCAGCCCCAGCATTTT.